The clone carrying this T cell receptor beta chain was detected a few times. Its antigen is currently unknown. The data were obtained in a study of beta chain features in type 1 diabetes. General study findings and limits: Shorter TCRB CDR3s, moderately but significantly so, were found in Type 1 diabetes patients in all four CD4+ subsets. HLA influence on TCRB rearrangement stayed unresolved here. Sampled from patients, naive, central memory and Treg TCRB repertoires appeared more similar than those sampled from healthy donors.

Purities over 95% were achieved in all sorted populations. What was sequenced were expressed TCRB transcripts, since all of the isolated RNA had been reverse transcribed. Clones were sequenced by immunoSEQ multiplex PCR, and TCRdb holds only the in-frame ones, with some missing. The sample yields a few hundred thousand clones, about 30% seen once. The germline V and J ends were trimmed by 2 bases and 1 base, with 5 bases remaining between them. This CDR3 has 13 amino acids. Germline CDR1 is PRHDT and CDR2 is FYEKMQ (reference sequence). The chain has TRBV13 and TRBJ1-1; D is ambiguous. Source material: central memory CD4+ T cells from blood. This TCR derives from a man aged 30-40 years in good health. CDR3 in amino acids: CASSLSRNTEAFF. CDR3 DNA: TGTGCCAGCAGCTTATCCAGGAACACTGAAGCTTTCTTT.